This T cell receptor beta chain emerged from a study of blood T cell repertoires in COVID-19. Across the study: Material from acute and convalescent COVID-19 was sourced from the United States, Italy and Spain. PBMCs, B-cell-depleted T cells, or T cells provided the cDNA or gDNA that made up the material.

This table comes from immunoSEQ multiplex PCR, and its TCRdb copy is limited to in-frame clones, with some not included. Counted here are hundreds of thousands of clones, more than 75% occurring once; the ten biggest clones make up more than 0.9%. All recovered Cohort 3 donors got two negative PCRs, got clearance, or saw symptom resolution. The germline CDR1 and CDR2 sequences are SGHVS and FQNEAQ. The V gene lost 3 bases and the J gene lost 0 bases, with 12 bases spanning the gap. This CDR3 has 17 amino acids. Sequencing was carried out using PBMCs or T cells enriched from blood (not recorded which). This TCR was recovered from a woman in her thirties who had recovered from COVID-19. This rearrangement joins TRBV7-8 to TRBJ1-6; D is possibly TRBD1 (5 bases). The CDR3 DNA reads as TGTGCCAGCAGCTTGGGGCAGGGTAACTCCTATAATTCACCCCTCCACTTT. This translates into CASSLGQGNSYNSPLHF.